Each of the 19 T cell receptor beta chains below was sequenced from the same sample in a study of blood T cell repertoires in COVID-19. The protocol was immunoSEQ multiplex PCR, while the TCRdb copy is restricted to in-frame clones and leaves out a portion. The sample holds about 120,000 clones; about 85% are singletons and the top ten take 1.4% to 1.5%. Sequencing was carried out using peripheral blood. The receptors derive from a man in his forties or fifties with acute or convalescent COVID-19.

This chain joins TRBV6-1 and TRBJ2-4; tentatively, D is TRBD1 (5 bases). The CDR3 contains 16 residues. Germline V gene sequence: CDR1 MNHNS, CDR2 SASEGT. V was pared by 3 bases and J by 0 bases, with 12 bases between. CDR3: CASSEMTVLAKNIQYF. The CDR3, as DNA: TGTGCCAGCAGTGAGATGACAGTCCTAGCCAAAAACATTCAGTACTTC.

V usage is TRBV5-1 and J usage is TRBJ1-1; tentative D call: TRBD1 (5 bases). With 0 bases removed from V and 4 bases from J, the gap between germline ends came to 16 bases. The CDR3 consists of 16 residues. From germline, CDR1 is SGHRS and CDR2 YFSETQ. CDR3 protein: CASSLAQVPITTEAFF. The CDR3 DNA reads as TGCGCCAGCAGCTTGGCACAGGTCCCAATAACCACTGAAGCTTTCTTT.

V gene TRBV7-6 combines with J gene TRBJ2-1, with D maybe TRBD2 (5 bases). This CDR3 has 13 residues. V dropped 5 bases and J dropped 6 bases, with 11 bases sitting between them. Germline V gene sequence: CDR1 SGHVS, CDR2 FNYEAQ. CDR3 bases: TGTGCCAGCAGCGCCCCGGGGTTCAATGAGCAGTTCTTC. Its protein product is CASSAPGFNEQFF. The complete variable domain, with remaining parts taken from reference TRBV7-6 and TRBJ2-1, reads GAGVSQSPRYKVTKRGQDVALRCDPISGHVSLYWYRQALGQGPEFLTYFNYEAQQDKSGLPNDRFSAERPEGSISTLTIQRTEQRDSAMYRCASSAPGFNEQFFGPGTRLTVL.

This clone turned up a few times. The chain has TRBV27 and TRBJ2-7, with D possibly matching TRBD2 (6 bases). CDR3 length equals 12 residues. The ends were cut back, 2 bases at V and 7 bases at J, with 9 bases in the middle. Looked up from germline, CDR1 is MNHEY and CDR2 is SMNVEV (reference sequence). The CDR3, as DNA: TGTGCCAGCAGTTTAGGAGGGCTTGAGCAGTACTTC. It codes for CASSLGGLEQYF.

The V gene is TRBV2, the J gene TRBJ2-5; 7 bases line up with TRBD1. The CDR3 length is 15 residues. J lost 5 bases, V lost 1 base, and 7 bases had no gene match. Germline lookup yields CDR1 SNHLY and CDR2 FYNNEI. Here the CDR3 DNA reads TGTGCCAGCAGTGAAGGACAGGGAAGGATTGAGACCCAGTACTTC. Residues: CASSEGQGRIETQYF.

Notes on this clone: Other nucleotide sequences from this sample produce the same CDR3. This chain uses TRBV20-1 with TRBJ2-5; TRBD2 matches at 8 bases. Germline values: CDR1 DFQATT, CDR2 SNEGSKA (reference sequence). The length of the CDR3 is 11 residues. V lost 6 bases, J lost 5 bases, and 2 bases stayed unmatched. CDR3 DNA: TGCAGTGCCCGGGGGGGGGAGACCCAGTACTTC. It codes for CSARGGETQYF.

V gene TRBV6-5 combines with J gene TRBJ1-4; D unclear. Germline values: CDR1 MNHEY, CDR2 SVGAGI. The CDR3 is 11 amino acids. The V gene lost 5 bases and the J gene lost 7 bases, with 5 bases spanning the gap. The CDR3 is CASSRGEKLFF. In DNA, the CDR3 is TGTGCCAGCAGTAGAGGTGAAAAACTGTTTTTT.

This chain uses TRBV4-3 with TRBJ2-5, with 8 bases aligning to TRBD2. The J segment lost 0 bases and the V segment lost 2 bases, leaving 11 bases of the junction unmatched. The length of the CDR3 is 18 residues. The germline gives CDR1 LGHNA, CDR2 YSLEER. The CDR3 region is CASSQFSGAGDYQETQYF. CDR3 DNA: TGCGCCAGCAGCCAATTTAGCGGGGCTGGTGACTACCAAGAGACCCAGTACTTC.

V and J are TRBV7-8 and TRBJ2-3, with 8 bases that match TRBD2. The CDR3 is made up of 15 amino acids. The trim removed 8 bases at V and 5 bases at J, leaving 12 bases unmatched. Germline V gene lookup returns CDR1 SGHVS and CDR2 FQNEAQ. CDR3 protein: CASRLKRGKGDTQYF. The CDR3 coding sequence is TGTGCCAGCCGTCTCAAGCGGGGGAAGGGAGATACGCAGTATTTT.

This clone was observed a handful of times. V usage is TRBV28 and J usage is TRBJ2-3; 8 bases line up with TRBD1. The CDR3 is made up of 15 amino acids. Germline CDR1 and CDR2: MDHEN and SYDVKM. J gave up 6 bases and V 7 bases, and 12 bases lay outside the gene matches. CDR3 sequence (DNA): TGTGCCAGCAACCCGGGACAGGACTTTTCCGATACGCAGTATTTT. Protein product: CASNPGQDFSDTQYF.

The CDR3 DNA follows: TGTGCCAGCAGTTTAACCAGTTCCTCCTACGAGCAGTACTTC. This codes for CASSLTSSSYEQYF. The chain links TRBV28 to TRBJ2-7; D gene uncertain. This CDR3 is built from 14 residues. Germline CDR1 reads MDHEN; CDR2 reads SYDVKM. The germline V and J ends were trimmed by 2 bases and 0 bases, with 8 bases remaining between them. Drawing the rest from reference TRBV28 and TRBJ2-7, the complete variable domain is DVKVTQSSRYLVKRTGEKVFLECVQDMDHENMFWYRQDPGLGLRLIYFSYDVKMKEKGDIPEGYSVSREKKERFSLILESASTNQTSMYLCASSLTSSSYEQYFGPGTRLTVT.

The V call is TRBV6-6, the J call TRBJ1-5, with 8 bases matching TRBD1. In germline, CDR1 is MNHNY, CDR2 SVGAGI (reference sequence). CDR3 length: 14 amino acids. The junction had 2 bases not matched to a gene; V was cut back by 6 bases and J by 1 base. The CDR3: CASSDRGSNQPQHF. CDR3 sequence (DNA): TGTGCCAGCAGCGACAGGGGCAGCAATCAGCCCCAGCATTTT.

The V and J genes are TRBV6-6 and TRBJ2-6; 7 bases are a match to TRBD2. In germline, CDR1 is MNHNY, CDR2 SVGAGI (reference sequence). The trim removed 5 bases at V and 0 bases at J, leaving 10 bases unmatched. The CDR3 loop spans 18 amino acids. The DNA of the CDR3 is TGTGCCAGCAGTCTCCGCGGGGGAGGGTCCTCTGGGGCCAACGTCCTGACTTTC. Protein product: CASSLRGGGSSGANVLTF.

The chain employs TRBV19 and TRBJ1-4; no reliable D call. V lost 8 bases and J lost 8, with 12 bases in between. The V gene's germline CDR1 is LNHDA and CDR2 SQIVND (reference sequence). The CDR3 covers 12 residues. The CDR3 here is CASESRKEKLFF. The CDR3 bases are TGTGCCAGTGAGTCGAGAAAGGAAAAACTGTTTTTT. The whole variable domain, remainder taken from reference TRBV19 and TRBJ1-4, is DGGITQSPKYLFRKEGQNVTLSCEQNLNHDAMYWYRQDPGQGLRLIYYSQIVNDFQKGDIAEGYSVSREKKESFPLTVTSAQKNPTAFYLCASESRKEKLFFGSGTQLSVL.

This rearrangement joins TRBV28 to TRBJ1-4; 7 bases are shared with TRBD1. CDR1 MDHEN and CDR2 SYDVKM come from the germline V gene. CDR3 length: 16 residues. With V trimmed by 6 bases and J by 8 bases, 15 bases remained unmatched. The CDR3 sequence: CASSHPTGWINEKLFF. Written as DNA, the CDR3 is TGTGCCAGCAGCCACCCGACAGGGTGGATTAACGAAAAACTGTTTTTT.

The DNA for the CDR3 is TGTGCCAGCAGGGACAGCGTCTATGGCTACACCTTC. Protein: CASRDSVYGYTF. The chain employs TRBV6-5 and TRBJ1-2, with D possibly matching TRBD1 (6 bases). This CDR3 is 12 amino acids long. Germline V CDR1 and CDR2: MNHEY, SVGAGI. V gave up 6 bases and J gave up 4 bases, with 9 bases separating them.

The chain joins TRBV6-5 to TRBJ1-2, with D maybe TRBD1 (6 bases). The length of the CDR3 is 14 residues. V was shortened by 4 bases and J by 4 bases, with 13 bases between the two germline ends. CDR1 and CDR2 (germline): MNHEY, SVGAGI. In nucleotides, the CDR3 is TGTGCCAGCAGTTTTACAGGGCCTCCCTATGGCTACACCTTC. Protein: CASSFTGPPYGYTF.

The V and J genes are TRBV21-1 and TRBJ2-1; the table's D call, TRBD2, was not checked against the DNA. TRBV21-1 is deemed a pseudogene. The CDR3 length is 17 residues. The CDR3 DNA sequence: TGTGCCAGCAGCAAAGCCCCTCCTGGCGGGGGTGTCGATGAGCAGTTCTTC. This translates into CASSKAPPGGGVDEQFF.

The chain links TRBV2 to TRBJ1-5; D gene uncertain. V lost 1 base to trimming and J lost 0 bases, with 10 bases between them. CDR3 length: 16 residues. The V gene's germline CDR1 is SNHLY and CDR2 FYNNEI. CDR3 sequence (DNA): TGTGCCAGCAGTGAAGGGGCCCTTTATAGCAATCAGCCCCAGCATTTT. Translating gives CASSEGALYSNQPQHF. Full variable domain (rest looked up from reference TRBV2 and TRBJ1-5): EPEVTQTPSHQVTQMGQEVILRCVPISNHLYFYWYRQILGQKVEFLVSFYNNEISEKSEIFDDQFSVERPDGSNFTLKIRSTKLEDSAMYFCASSEGALYSNQPQHFGDGTRLSIL.